The 22 T cell receptor beta chains below were found in one sample sequenced in a study of OX40 agonist ivuxolimab in advanced cancers. Sequenced by immunoSEQ multiplex PCR; TCRdb stores in-frame clones only, minus some. The sample lists around 64,000 clones; about nine tenths were seen once. This specimen was CD4+ or CD8+ T cells sorted from blood, taken in a trial of the OX40 agonist ivuxolimab. The receptors come from an adult with an advanced solid tumor such as melanoma, head and neck, liver or kidney cancer.

Concerning this clone: Other nucleotide sequences in the sample specify the same CDR3. This chain links TRBV27 with TRBJ2-1; 8 bases map to TRBD2. The ends lost 8 bases at V and 4 bases at J; junction bases unmatched: 10. From germline, CDR1 is MNHEY and CDR2 SMNVEV (reference sequence). The CDR3 is made up of 15 amino acids. The chain's CDR3 is CASSLSGSLYNEQFF. Here the CDR3 DNA reads TGTGCCAGCTCACTAAGCGGGAGCTTATACAATGAGCAGTTCTTC.

This chain uses TRBV6-1 with TRBJ1-4, with 10 bases matching TRBD1. CDR3 length: 14 residues. In germline, CDR1 is MNHNS, CDR2 SASEGT. Trimming took 3 bases from V and 7 from J; bases not matched to a gene: 2. CDR3 sequence reads: CASSETGGGEKLFF. The DNA of the CDR3 is TGTGCCAGCAGTGAGACAGGGGGCGGTGAAAAACTGTTTTTT.

In DNA, the CDR3 is TGTGCCAGTCAACACAGCTCCTACAATGAGCAGTTCTTC. Residues: CASQHSSYNEQFF. The chain is built from TRBV7-8 and TRBJ2-1; no clear D gene. CDR1 is SGHVS, CDR2 FQNEAQ, per germline. The CDR3 runs 13 residues. Trimming left V 9 bases short and J 0 bases short, with 9 bases between.

The CDR3 nucleotides are TGTGCCAGCAGTCATTCCCAGAACACCGGGGAGCTGTTTTTT. This codes for CASSHSQNTGELFF. V usage is TRBV28 and J usage is TRBJ2-2; D unclear. CDR3 size: 14 residues. Germline V lookup: CDR1 MDHEN, CDR2 SYDVKM. The V gene lost 5 bases and the J gene lost 1 base, with 8 bases spanning the gap.

The CDR3 sequence: CASSVDSNNQPQHF. The CDR3 nucleotides read TGTGCCAGCAGCGTCGACAGTAACAATCAGCCCCAGCATTTT. The genes are TRBV9 and TRBJ1-5, with a possible D match to TRBD1 (5 bases). Trimming left V 2 bases short and J 3 bases short, with 9 bases between. Germline assignment: CDR1 SGDLS and CDR2 YYNGEE. The CDR3 loop spans 14 amino acids.

J is TRBJ1-1 and V is TRBV11-2; perhaps TRBD1 as D (5 bases). Trimming took off 7 bases at V and 1 base at J, with 13 bases between the two ends. CDR1 is SGHAT, CDR2 FQNNGV, per germline. The CDR3 is made up of 14 amino acids. The DNA of the CDR3 is TGTGCCAGCATCCCATACGGGGCGAACACTGAAGCTTTCTTT. This gives the protein CASIPYGANTEAFF.

The rearrangement joins TRBV20-1 to TRBJ2-1, with 7 bases aligning to TRBD2. This CDR3 is 11 amino acids long. The V gene end was trimmed by 6 bases and the J gene end by 9 bases; junction bases not matched to a gene: 5. In germline, CDR1 is DFQATT, CDR2 SNEGSKA (reference sequence). CDR3 residues: CSAPIAGEQFF. The CDR3, as DNA: TGCAGTGCGCCGATAGCGGGTGAGCAGTTCTTC.

The rearrangement uses TRBV4-3 and TRBJ1-2, with TRBD1 matching 8 bases. Germline lookup yields CDR1 LGHNA and CDR2 YSLEER. Trimming cost V 2 bases and J 6 bases; bases outside gene matches: 5. The CDR3 loop spans 14 amino acids. Here the CDR3 reads CASSQQTGDDGYTF. The CDR3 nucleotides read TGCGCCAGCAGCCAACAGACAGGGGACGATGGCTACACCTTC.

This chain connects TRBV5-5 to TRBJ2-1; tentative D call: TRBD1 (5 bases). CDR3 length: 11 amino acids. CDR1 is SGHKS and CDR2 is YYEKEE in the germline V gene (reference sequence). The CDR3 region is CASQRGNEQFF. CDR3 DNA sequence: TGTGCGTCCCAAAGGGGTAATGAGCAGTTCTTC. The variable domain in full, with the rest retrieved from reference TRBV5-5 and TRBJ2-1, is DAGVTQSPTHLIKTRGQQVTLRCSPISGHKSVSWYQQVLGQGPQFIFQYYEKEERGRGNFPDRFSARQFPNYSSELNVNALLLGDSALYLCASQRGNEQFFGPGTRLTVL.

This rearrangement joins TRBV18 to TRBJ2-7; the D is unclear. The CDR3 is made up of 14 amino acids. Per germline, CDR1 KGHSH and CDR2 LQKENI. V was pared by 0 bases and J by 3 bases, with 9 bases between. CDR3 DNA sequence: TGTGCCAGCTCACCACCAGGGATTAACTACGAGCAGTACTTC. As protein: CASSPPGINYEQYF.

The genes are TRBV27 and TRBJ2-1, with 8 bases aligning to TRBD2. Germline CDR1 is MNHEY and CDR2 is SMNVEV (reference sequence). The CDR3 sequence is 12 residues long. Losses at the gene ends were 4 bases for V and 10 bases for J; bases not matched to a gene: 3. CDR3 sequence reads: CASSSRGVEQFF. The CDR3 region has the DNA TGTGCCAGCAGTTCGCGGGGGGTCGAGCAGTTCTTC.

The CDR3 is CAWSEAQEQYF. The CDR3 DNA follows: TGTGCCTGGAGCGAGGCCCAGGAGCAGTACTTC. The V call is TRBV30, the J call TRBJ2-7; D uncertain. Germline CDR1 reads GTSNPN; CDR2 reads SVGIG (reference sequence). The CDR3 runs to 11 residues. Trimming removed 3 bases from V and 7 bases from J, with 10 bases in between. Filled out from reference TRBV30 and TRBJ2-7, the complete variable domain reads SQTIHQWPATLVQPVGSPLSLECTVEGTSNPNLYWYRQAAGRGLQLLFYSVGIGQISSEVPQNLSASRPQDRQFILSSKKLLLSDSGFYLCAWSEAQEQYFGPGTRLTVT.

The chain employs TRBV5-4 and TRBJ2-7, with D unclear. This CDR3 is 13 amino acids long. Germline V CDR1 and CDR2: SGHNT, YYREEE (reference sequence). Deletions cut 2 bases from V and 5 bases from J, with 11 bases between. CDR3 DNA: TGTGCCAGCAGCTTCAAGAGTAACGACGAGCAGTACTTC. Its protein product is CASSFKSNDEQYF.

CDR3 coding DNA: TGCGCCAGCAGGGGGTCCTACGAGCAGTACTTC. Translation: CASRGSYEQYF. The V gene is TRBV10-2, the J gene TRBJ2-7; D gene unclear. Per germline, CDR1 WSHSY and CDR2 SAAADI. The ends were cut back, 6 bases at V and 1 base at J, with 4 bases in the middle. There are 11 residues in the CDR3.

The genes are TRBV6-5 and TRBJ1-4, with TRBD1 matching over 9 bases. The CDR3 totals 14 residues. V was clipped by 7 bases and J by 7 bases; unmatched bases: 7. Germline CDR1 is MNHEY and CDR2 is SVGAGI. The CDR3 nucleotides read TGTGCCAGCAAGACCGGGACAGGGCCTGAAAAACTGTTTTTT. Translated, it gives CASKTGTGPEKLFF.

This chain uses TRBV5-4 with TRBJ2-1, with D unresolved. V was clipped by 0 bases and J by 4 bases, with 8 bases between them. This CDR3 has 14 amino acids. Germline V gene lookup returns CDR1 SGHNT and CDR2 YYREEE (reference sequence). As DNA, the CDR3 is TGTGCCAGCAGCTTGGCGTCTTTATACAATGAGCAGTTCTTC. It is translated as CASSLASLYNEQFF.

The rearrangement links TRBV30 to TRBJ2-1; 8 nucleotides agree with TRBD2. This CDR3 comprises 15 residues. V lost 3 bases, J lost 1 base, and 5 bases stayed unmatched. The germline gives CDR1 GTSNPN, CDR2 SVGIG (reference sequence). For the CDR3, the DNA is TGTGCCTGGAGACGCGGGAGGTCATCCTACAATGAGCAGTTCTTC. Amino acids: CAWRRGRSSYNEQFF.

V gene TRBV5-1 combines with J gene TRBJ2-5; TRBD2 matches at 8 bases. This CDR3 has 13 residues. Germline CDR1 is SGHRS and CDR2 is YFSETQ. Trimming at V came to 4 bases and at J to 5 bases, leaving 4 bases not matched to a gene. CDR3 sequence: CASSPGLVETQYF. The DNA of the CDR3 is TGCGCCAGCAGCCCGGGACTAGTGGAGACCCAGTACTTC.

This clone was observed a handful of times. The chain uses TRBV28 and TRBJ1-1; weak D call: TRBD1 (5 bases). With 3 bases removed from V and 4 bases from J, the gap between germline ends came to 12 bases. The germline gives CDR1 MDHEN, CDR2 SYDVKM. This CDR3 comprises 14 residues. For the CDR3, the DNA is TGTGCCAGCAGTTTCCAGGGTGGTAGCACTGAAGCTTTCTTT. This sequence encodes CASSFQGGSTEAFF.

The chain has TRBV4-3 and TRBJ2-7, with 7 bases that match TRBD1. Losses at the gene ends were 1 base for V and 3 bases for J; bases not matched to a gene: 9. CDR1 is LGHNA and CDR2 is YSLEER in the germline V gene. The length of the CDR3 is 16 residues. In nucleotides, the CDR3 is TGCGCCAGCAGCCAAGTCCCGACAGGGAACTACTACGAGCAGTACTTC. It encodes CASSQVPTGNYYEQYF.

The J gene is TRBJ2-1, the V gene TRBV5-6; TRBD2 is a possible D gene (7 bases). With 4 bases removed from V and 0 bases from J, the gap between germline ends came to 8 bases. The CDR3 totals 14 residues. Per germline, CDR1 SGHDT and CDR2 YYEEEE. The CDR3 DNA follows: TGTGCCAGCAGCAGGGGGGGCTCCTACAATGAGCAGTTCTTC. The encoded protein is CASSRGGSYNEQFF.

This clone was counted once. V gene TRBV4-1 combines with J gene TRBJ2-3; TRBD1 aligns across 10 bases. There are 18 residues in the CDR3. Germline CDR1 is MGHRA and CDR2 is YSYEKL. After removal of 0 bases from V and 4 bases from J, the junction contained 10 bases not matched to a gene. CDR3 amino acids: CASSQDETGGESADTQYF. The CDR3 DNA reads TGCGCCAGCAGCCAAGATGAGACAGGGGGCGAGAGTGCAGATACGCAGTATTTT.